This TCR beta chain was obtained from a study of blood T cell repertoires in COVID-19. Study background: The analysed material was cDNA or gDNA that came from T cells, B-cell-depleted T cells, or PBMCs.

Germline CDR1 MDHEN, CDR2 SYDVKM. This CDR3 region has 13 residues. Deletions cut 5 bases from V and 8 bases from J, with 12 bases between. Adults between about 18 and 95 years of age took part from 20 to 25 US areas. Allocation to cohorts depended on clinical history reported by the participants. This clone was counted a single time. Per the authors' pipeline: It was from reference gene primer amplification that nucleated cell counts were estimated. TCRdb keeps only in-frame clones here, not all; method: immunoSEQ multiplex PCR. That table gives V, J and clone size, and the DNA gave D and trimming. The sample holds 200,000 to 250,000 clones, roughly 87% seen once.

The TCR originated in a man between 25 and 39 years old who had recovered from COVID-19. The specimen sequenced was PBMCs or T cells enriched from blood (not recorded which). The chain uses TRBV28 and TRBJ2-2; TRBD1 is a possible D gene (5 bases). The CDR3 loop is CASSLQAAGELFF. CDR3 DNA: TGTGCCAGCAGTCTACAGGCGGCGGGGGAGCTGTTTTTT.